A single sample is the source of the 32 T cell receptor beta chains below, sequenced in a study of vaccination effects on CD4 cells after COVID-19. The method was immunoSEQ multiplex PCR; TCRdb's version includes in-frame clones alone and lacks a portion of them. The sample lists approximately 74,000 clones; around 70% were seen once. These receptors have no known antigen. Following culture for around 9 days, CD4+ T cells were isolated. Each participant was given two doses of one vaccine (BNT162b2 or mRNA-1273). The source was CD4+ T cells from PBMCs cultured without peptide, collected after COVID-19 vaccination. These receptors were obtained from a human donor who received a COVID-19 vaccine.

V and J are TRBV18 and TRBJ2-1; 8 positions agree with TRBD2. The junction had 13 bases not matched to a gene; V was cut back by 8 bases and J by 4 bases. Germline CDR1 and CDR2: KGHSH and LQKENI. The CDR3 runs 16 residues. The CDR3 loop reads CASAHSAGALYNEQFF. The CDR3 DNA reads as TGTGCCAGCGCGCACTCAGCGGGGGCACTTTACAATGAGCAGTTCTTC.

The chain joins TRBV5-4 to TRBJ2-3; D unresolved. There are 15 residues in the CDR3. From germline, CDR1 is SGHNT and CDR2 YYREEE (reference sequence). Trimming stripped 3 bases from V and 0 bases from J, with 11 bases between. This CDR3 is CASSSRTESTDTQYF. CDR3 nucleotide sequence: TGTGCCAGCAGCTCACGGACGGAAAGCACAGATACGCAGTATTTT. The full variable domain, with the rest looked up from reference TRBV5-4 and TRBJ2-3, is ETGVTQSPTHLIKTRGQQVTLRCSSQSGHNTVSWYQQALGQGPQFIFQYYREEENGRGNFPPRFSGLQFPNYSSELNVNALELDDSALYLCASSSRTESTDTQYFGPGTRLTVL.

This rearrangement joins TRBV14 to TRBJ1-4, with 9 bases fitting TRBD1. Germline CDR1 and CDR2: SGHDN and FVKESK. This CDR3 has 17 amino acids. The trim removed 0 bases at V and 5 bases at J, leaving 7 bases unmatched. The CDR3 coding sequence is TGTGCCAGCAGCCAAGATGCCCCTGGACAGGGGAATGAAAAACTGTTTTTT. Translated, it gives CASSQDAPGQGNEKLFF.

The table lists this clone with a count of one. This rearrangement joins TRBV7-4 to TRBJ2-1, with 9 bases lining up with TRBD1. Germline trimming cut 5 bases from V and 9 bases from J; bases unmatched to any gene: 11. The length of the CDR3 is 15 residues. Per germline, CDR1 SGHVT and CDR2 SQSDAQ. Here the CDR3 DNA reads TGTGCCAGCAGCACCGACAGGGGGAGGAGGGCTGAGCAGTTCTTC. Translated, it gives CASSTDRGRRAEQFF.

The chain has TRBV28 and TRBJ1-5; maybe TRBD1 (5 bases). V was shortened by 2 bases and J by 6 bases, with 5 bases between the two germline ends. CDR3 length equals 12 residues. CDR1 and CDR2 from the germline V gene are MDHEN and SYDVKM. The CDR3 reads CASSLTGQPQHF. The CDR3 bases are TGTGCCAGCAGTTTAACAGGTCAGCCCCAGCATTTT. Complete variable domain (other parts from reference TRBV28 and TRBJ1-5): DVKVTQSSRYLVKRTGEKVFLECVQDMDHENMFWYRQDPGLGLRLIYFSYDVKMKEKGDIPEGYSVSREKKERFSLILESASTNQTSMYLCASSLTGQPQHFGDGTRLSIL.

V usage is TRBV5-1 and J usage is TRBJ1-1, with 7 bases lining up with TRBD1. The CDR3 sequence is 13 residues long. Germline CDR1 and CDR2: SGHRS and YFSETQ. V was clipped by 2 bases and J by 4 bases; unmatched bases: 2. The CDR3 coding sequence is TGCGCCAGCAGCTTCACAGGGGCCACTGAAGCTTTCTTT. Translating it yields CASSFTGATEAFF.

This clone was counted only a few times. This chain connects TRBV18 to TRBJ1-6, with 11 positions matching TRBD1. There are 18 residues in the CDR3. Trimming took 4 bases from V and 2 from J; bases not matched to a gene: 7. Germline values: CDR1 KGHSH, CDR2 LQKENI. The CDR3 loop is CASSLLGTGGPYNSPLHF. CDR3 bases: TGTGCCAGCTCACTTCTTGGGACAGGGGGGCCCTATAATTCACCCCTCCACTTT.

For the CDR3, the DNA is TGTGCCAGCGGAGGACAGCCGAACACTGAAGCTTTCTTT. Its translation is CASGGQPNTEAFF. The gene calls are TRBV6-5 and TRBJ1-1, with D possibly being TRBD1 (6 bases). CDR1 and CDR2 (germline): MNHEY, SVGAGI. Trimming cost V 8 bases and J 1 base, with 11 bases left between them. The CDR3 is 13 amino acids.

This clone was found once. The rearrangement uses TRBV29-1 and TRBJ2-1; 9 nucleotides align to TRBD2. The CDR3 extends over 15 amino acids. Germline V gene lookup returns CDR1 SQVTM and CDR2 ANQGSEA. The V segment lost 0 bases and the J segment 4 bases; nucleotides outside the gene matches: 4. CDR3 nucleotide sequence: TGCAGCGTTGAAGATCCTAGCGGGGATTACAATGAGCAGTTCTTC. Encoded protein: CSVEDPSGDYNEQFF.

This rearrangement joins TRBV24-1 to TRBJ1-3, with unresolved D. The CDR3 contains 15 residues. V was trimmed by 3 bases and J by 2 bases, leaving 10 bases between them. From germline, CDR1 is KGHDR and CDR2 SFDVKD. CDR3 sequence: CATSDPRVAGNTIYF. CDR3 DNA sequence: TGTGCCACCAGTGATCCAAGGGTGGCTGGAAACACCATATATTTT.

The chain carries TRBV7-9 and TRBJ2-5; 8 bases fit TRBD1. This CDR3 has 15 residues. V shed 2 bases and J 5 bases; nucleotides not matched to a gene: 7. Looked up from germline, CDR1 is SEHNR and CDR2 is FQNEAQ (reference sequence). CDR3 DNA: TGTGCCAGCAGCTTAAGCAGGGGGCTTGGGGAGACCCAGTACTTC. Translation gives CASSLSRGLGETQYF.

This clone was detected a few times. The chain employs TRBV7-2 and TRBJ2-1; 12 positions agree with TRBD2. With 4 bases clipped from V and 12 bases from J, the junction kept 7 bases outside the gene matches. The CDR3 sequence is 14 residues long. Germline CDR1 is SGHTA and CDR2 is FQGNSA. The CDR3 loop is CASSSLAGGLGQFF. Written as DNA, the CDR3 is TGTGCCAGCAGCTCTCTAGCGGGGGGGCTCGGGCAGTTCTTC.

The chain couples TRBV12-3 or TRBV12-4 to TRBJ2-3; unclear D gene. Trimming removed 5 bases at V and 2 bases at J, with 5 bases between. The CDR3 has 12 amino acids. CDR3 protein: CASSANTDTQYF. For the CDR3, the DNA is TGTGCCAGCAGTGCTAACACAGATACGCAGTATTTT.

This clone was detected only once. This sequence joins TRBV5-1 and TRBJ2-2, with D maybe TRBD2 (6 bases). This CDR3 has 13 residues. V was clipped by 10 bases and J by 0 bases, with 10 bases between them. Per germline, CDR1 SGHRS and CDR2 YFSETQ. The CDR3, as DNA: TGCGCCTCGGGAGACCCGAACACCGGGGAGCTGTTTTTT. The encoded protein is CASGDPNTGELFF.

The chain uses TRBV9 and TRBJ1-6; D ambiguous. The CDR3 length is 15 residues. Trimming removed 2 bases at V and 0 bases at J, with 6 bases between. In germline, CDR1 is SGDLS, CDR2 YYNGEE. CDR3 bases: TGTGCCAGCAGCGTCGACATCTCCTATAATTCACCCCTCCACTTT. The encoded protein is CASSVDISYNSPLHF.

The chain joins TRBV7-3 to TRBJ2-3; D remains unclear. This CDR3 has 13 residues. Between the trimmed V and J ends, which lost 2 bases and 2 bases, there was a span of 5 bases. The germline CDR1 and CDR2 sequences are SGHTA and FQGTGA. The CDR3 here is CASSLLVTDTQYF. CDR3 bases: TGTGCCAGCAGCTTACTCGTCACAGATACGCAGTATTTT.

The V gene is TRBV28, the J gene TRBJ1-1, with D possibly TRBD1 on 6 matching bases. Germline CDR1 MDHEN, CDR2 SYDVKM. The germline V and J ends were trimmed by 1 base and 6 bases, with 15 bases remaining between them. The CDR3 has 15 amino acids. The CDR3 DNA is TGTGCCAGCAGTTTATCGGGGGGCGCGTTCGCTGAAGCTTTCTTT. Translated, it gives CASSLSGGAFAEAFF.

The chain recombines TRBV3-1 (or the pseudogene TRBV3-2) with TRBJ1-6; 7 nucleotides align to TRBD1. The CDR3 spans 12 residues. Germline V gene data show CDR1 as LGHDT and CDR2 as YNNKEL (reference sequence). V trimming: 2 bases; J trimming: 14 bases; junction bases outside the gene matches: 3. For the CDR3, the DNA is TGTGCCAGCAGCCAAATTGACAGGGCCCTCCACTTT. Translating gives CASSQIDRALHF.

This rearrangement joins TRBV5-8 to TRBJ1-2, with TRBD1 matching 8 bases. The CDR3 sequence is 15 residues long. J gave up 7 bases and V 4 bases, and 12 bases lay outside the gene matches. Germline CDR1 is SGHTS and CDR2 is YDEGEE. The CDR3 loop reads CASSPGQGRASGYTF. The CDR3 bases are TGTGCCAGCAGCCCCGGACAGGGACGCGCCTCTGGCTACACCTTC.

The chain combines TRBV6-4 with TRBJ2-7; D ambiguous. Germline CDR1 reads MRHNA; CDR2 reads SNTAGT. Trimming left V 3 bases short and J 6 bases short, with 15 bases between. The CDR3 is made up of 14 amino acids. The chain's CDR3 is CASSDALTTGEQYV. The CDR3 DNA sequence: TGTGCCAGCAGTGATGCCCTAACGACGGGCGAGCAGTACGTC.

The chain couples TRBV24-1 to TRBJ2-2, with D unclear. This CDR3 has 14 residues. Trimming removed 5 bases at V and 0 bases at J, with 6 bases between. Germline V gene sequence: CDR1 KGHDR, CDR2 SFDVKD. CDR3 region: CATSGMPNTGELFF. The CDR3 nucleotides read TGTGCCACCAGTGGGATGCCGAACACCGGGGAGCTGTTTTTT.

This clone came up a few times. Here the CDR3 reads CATSDSRTNQPQHF. The CDR3 nucleotides are TGTGCCACCAGTGATTCTCGCACCAATCAGCCCCAGCATTTT. This chain links TRBV24-1 with TRBJ1-5; D is undetermined. The CDR3 contains 14 residues. The V and J ends lost 2 bases and 3 bases respectively, with 7 bases between them. Germline-derived CDR1 and CDR2 are KGHDR and SFDVKD.

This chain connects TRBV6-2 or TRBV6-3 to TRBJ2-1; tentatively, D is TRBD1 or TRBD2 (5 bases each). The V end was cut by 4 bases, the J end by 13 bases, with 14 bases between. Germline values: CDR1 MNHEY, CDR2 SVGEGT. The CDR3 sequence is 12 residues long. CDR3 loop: CASSLRGREQFF. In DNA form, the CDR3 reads TGTGCCAGCAGTTTGAGGGGACGTGAACAGTTCTTC.

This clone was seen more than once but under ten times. CDR3 sequence (DNA): TGTGCCAGCACCGCAGGGGACACTGAAGCTTTCTTT. This sequence encodes CASTAGDTEAFF. The chain links TRBV12-3 or TRBV12-4 to TRBJ1-1; possible D gene TRBD1, 6 bases. V lost 7 bases to trimming and J lost 3 bases, with 9 bases between them. CDR3 size: 12 residues.

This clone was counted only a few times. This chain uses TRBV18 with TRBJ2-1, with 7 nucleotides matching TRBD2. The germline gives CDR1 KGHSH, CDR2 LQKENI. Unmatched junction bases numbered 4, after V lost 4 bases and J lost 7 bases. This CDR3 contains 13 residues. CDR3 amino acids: CASSLTSANEQFF. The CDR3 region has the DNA TGTGCCAGCTCACTCACTAGCGCGAATGAGCAGTTCTTC.

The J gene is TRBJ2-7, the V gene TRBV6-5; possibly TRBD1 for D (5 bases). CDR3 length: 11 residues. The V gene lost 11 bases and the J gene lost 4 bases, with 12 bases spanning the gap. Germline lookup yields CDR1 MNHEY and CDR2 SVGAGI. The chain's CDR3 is CAAGPYYEQYV. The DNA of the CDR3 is TGTGCCGCAGGGCCCTATTACGAGCAGTACGTC.

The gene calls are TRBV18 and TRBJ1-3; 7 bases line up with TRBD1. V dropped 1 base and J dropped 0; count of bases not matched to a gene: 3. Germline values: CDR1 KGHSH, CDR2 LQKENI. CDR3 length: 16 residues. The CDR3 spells CASSPQQGSSGNTIYF. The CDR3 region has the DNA TGTGCCAGCTCACCACAACAGGGGAGCTCTGGAAACACCATATATTTT.

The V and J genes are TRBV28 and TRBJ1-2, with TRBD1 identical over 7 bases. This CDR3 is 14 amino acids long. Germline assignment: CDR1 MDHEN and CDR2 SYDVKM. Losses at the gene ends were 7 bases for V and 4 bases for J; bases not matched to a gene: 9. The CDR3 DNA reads TGTGCCAGCACCAAACCGGGACAGCCCTATGGCTACACCTTC. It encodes CASTKPGQPYGYTF.

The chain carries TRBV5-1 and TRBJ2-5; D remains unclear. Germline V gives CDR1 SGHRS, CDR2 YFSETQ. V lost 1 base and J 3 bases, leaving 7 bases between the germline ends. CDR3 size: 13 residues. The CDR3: CASSLISKETQYF. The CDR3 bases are TGCGCCAGCAGCTTGATTTCGAAAGAGACCCAGTACTTC.

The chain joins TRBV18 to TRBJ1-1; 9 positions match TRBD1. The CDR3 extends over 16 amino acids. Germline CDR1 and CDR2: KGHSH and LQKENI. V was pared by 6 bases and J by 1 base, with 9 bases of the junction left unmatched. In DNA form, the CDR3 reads TGTGCCAGCTCCCCCCACGCGACAGGGGGGAACACTGAAGCTTTCTTT. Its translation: CASSPHATGGNTEAFF. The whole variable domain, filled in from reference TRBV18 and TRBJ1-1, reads NAGVMQNPRHLVRRRGQEARLRCSPMKGHSHVYWYRQLPEEGLKFMVYLQKENIIDESGMPKERFSAEFPKEGPSILRIQQVVRGDSAAYFCASSPHATGGNTEAFFGQGTRLTVV.

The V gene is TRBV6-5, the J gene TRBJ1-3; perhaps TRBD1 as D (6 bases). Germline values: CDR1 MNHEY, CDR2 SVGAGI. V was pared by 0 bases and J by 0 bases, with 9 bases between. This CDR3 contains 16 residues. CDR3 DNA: TGTGCCAGCAGTTACTCAACAGGGAGCTCTGGAAACACCATATATTTT. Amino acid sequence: CASSYSTGSSGNTIYF.

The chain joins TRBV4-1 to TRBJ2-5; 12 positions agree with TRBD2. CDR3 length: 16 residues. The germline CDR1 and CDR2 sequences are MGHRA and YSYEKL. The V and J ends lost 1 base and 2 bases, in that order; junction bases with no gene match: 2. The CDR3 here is CASSQGLAGGQETQYF. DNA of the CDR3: TGCGCCAGCAGCCAAGGCCTAGCGGGGGGGCAAGAGACCCAGTACTTC.